The 11 T cell receptor beta chains below come from one sample, sequenced in a study of shared T cell receptors in the human thymus. Method: immunoSEQ multiplex PCR; TCRdb's copy keeps in-frame clones and lacks some. The repertoire holds 65,000 to 70,000 clones, 90% to 95% seen once, with less than 0.04% in the top ten. What was sequenced was thymocytes. The receptors come from a human donor.

The rearrangement joins TRBV5-1 to TRBJ2-1; D unresolved. CDR1 and CDR2 from the germline V gene are SGHRS and YFSETQ. The V and J ends lost 2 bases and 0 bases respectively, with 6 bases between them. This CDR3 contains 14 residues. For the CDR3, the DNA is TGCGCCAGCAGCTTACCAAGCTCCTACAATGAGCAGTTCTTC. This gives the protein CASSLPSSYNEQFF.

The genes are TRBV5-4 and TRBJ2-3; the match to TRBD2 covers 8 bases. V was clipped by 6 bases and J by 4 bases; unmatched bases: 10. The CDR3 has 15 residues. Looked up from germline, CDR1 is SGHNT and CDR2 is YYREEE (reference sequence). CDR3 loop: CASTNWGLVADTQYF. CDR3 DNA sequence: TGTGCCAGCACCAATTGGGGACTAGTGGCAGATACGCAGTATTTT.

This sequence joins TRBV28 and TRBJ1-5; the match to TRBD1 covers 7 bases. Trimming removed 5 bases from V and 0 bases from J; junction bases left unmatched: 7. The CDR3 covers 16 residues. Germline V gene sequence: CDR1 MDHEN, CDR2 SYDVKM. CDR3 bases: TGTGCCAGCAGTACCCGGACAGGATATAGCAATCAGCCCCAGCATTTT. Translating gives CASSTRTGYSNQPQHF.

This chain joins TRBV11-2 and TRBJ2-1; D call uncertain. V shed 2 bases and J shed 5 bases, with 4 bases lying between them. This CDR3 region has 12 residues. Germline CDR1 is SGHAT and CDR2 is FQNNGV. The CDR3 reads CASSLPNNEQFF. CDR3 DNA sequence: TGTGCCAGCAGCTTACCGAACAATGAGCAGTTCTTC.

The V and J genes are TRBV5-6 and TRBJ2-2; 7 bases line up with TRBD2. Germline V gene sequence: CDR1 SGHDT, CDR2 YYEEEE. V lost 4 bases, J lost 2 bases, and 11 bases stayed unmatched. The CDR3 runs 17 residues. CDR3 loop: CASSLDTGTINTGELFF. CDR3 bases: TGTGCCAGCAGCCTAGATACCGGGACTATTAACACCGGGGAGCTGTTTTTT.

This rearrangement joins TRBV14 to TRBJ2-7; D remains unclear. Germline CDR1 is SGHDN and CDR2 is FVKESK. V dropped 0 bases and J dropped 7 bases, with 19 bases sitting between them. The CDR3 length is 16 residues. The CDR3 loop reads CASSQELKLSVAEQYF. The CDR3 DNA reads TGTGCCAGCAGCCAAGAACTCAAGCTGTCTGTGGCTGAGCAGTACTTC. The full variable domain, in which reference TRBV14 and TRBJ2-7 provide the parts outside the CDR3, is EAGVTQFPSHSVIEKGQTVTLRCDPISGHDNLYWYRRVMGKEIKFLLHFVKESKQDESGMPNNRFLAERTGGTYSTLKVQPAELEDSGVYFCASSQELKLSVAEQYFGPGTRLTVT.

J is TRBJ1-1 and V is TRBV4-3, with 8 bases aligning to TRBD1. Germline loops: CDR1 LGHNA, CDR2 YSLEER. With 2 bases clipped from V and 6 bases from J, the junction kept 8 bases outside the gene matches. The CDR3 has 15 residues. The CDR3 region is CASSQPGTGQAEAFF. The CDR3 nucleotides read TGCGCCAGCAGCCAACCCGGGACAGGCCAAGCTGAAGCTTTCTTT.

In DNA form, the CDR3 reads TGTGCCAGCAGCCCCGTCGGCAGGGCTTGCTGGACCGGGGAGCTGTTTTTT. This sequence encodes CASSPVGRACWTGELFF. The chain links TRBV5-5 to TRBJ2-2, with D perhaps matching TRBD1 (5 bases). This CDR3 contains 17 residues. Germline values: CDR1 SGHKS, CDR2 YYEKEE (reference sequence). Trimming took 4 bases from V and 5 from J, leaving 21 bases between them.

This clone was detected a few times. The chain has TRBV6-5 and TRBJ1-1, with D perhaps TRBD1 (5 bases). V lost 8 bases to trimming and J lost 4 bases, with 11 bases between them. Germline CDR1 MNHEY, CDR2 SVGAGI. The CDR3 length is 12 residues. For the CDR3, the DNA is TGTGCCAGCTCAACAGGAGCCACTGAAGCTTTCTTT. It encodes CASSTGATEAFF.

This clone was detected only once. CDR3 nucleotides: TGTGCCAGCAGTTTGGAGGGTACGTCGAACACCGGGGAGCTGTTTTTT. It encodes CASSLEGTSNTGELFF. The rearrangement links TRBV28 to TRBJ2-2, with D tentatively TRBD2 (6 bases). CDR3 length: 16 residues. Germline CDR1 MDHEN, CDR2 SYDVKM. The germline V and J ends were trimmed by 3 bases and 0 bases, with 11 bases remaining between them.

The CDR3 nucleotides are TGTGCCAGCAGCCCCAAATCCGGGGACTCCGGCGGGACCGGGGAGCTGTTTTTT. This sequence encodes CASSPKSGDSGGTGELFF. The chain employs TRBV9 and TRBJ2-2; perhaps TRBD2 as D (6 bases). V lost 4 bases to trimming and J lost 5 bases, with 24 bases between them. The CDR3 has 18 amino acids. Germline loops: CDR1 SGDLS, CDR2 YYNGEE.